This is a list of T cell receptor beta chains from one sample in a study of T cell changes during pregnancy in multiple sclerosis. Generated by immunoSEQ multiplex PCR, the TCRdb table keeps only in-frame clones and is missing some. The data show fewer than 40,000 clones, with about nine tenths seen just once and 5% to 6% held by the top ten. This material consisted of CD8+ T cells from peripheral blood mononuclear cells, taken in the first trimester of pregnancy. Every receptor here comes from a female donor with multiple sclerosis, enrolled in a pregnancy study. The CDR3 runs from the conserved cysteine through the conserved F or W. Fields, in order: J gene, D gene, V gene, clone size, CDR3 DNA, CDR3 protein. A D gene is named only where the DNA matches it firmly. Only part of the rows carry a size: once, few, many, or a class if the clone is expanded.

j_gene: TRBJ2-7
d_gene: NA
v_gene: TRBV18
abundance: NA
CDR3nt: TGTGCCAGCTCGGGTGAGGCACCTTACGAGCAGTACTTC
CDR3aa: CASSGEAPYEQYF

j_gene: TRBJ2-7
d_gene: NA
v_gene: TRBV6-5
abundance: NA
CDR3nt: TGTGCCAGCAGTTACCTAGAGGGCTACGAGCAGTACTTC
CDR3aa: CASSYLEGYEQYF

j_gene: TRBJ1-2
d_gene: NA
v_gene: TRBV5-8
abundance: once
CDR3nt: TGTGCCAGCAGCTTGGTCCCAGTTAGCGGCTACACCTTC
CDR3aa: CASSLVPVSGYTF

j_gene: TRBJ2-7
d_gene: NA
v_gene: TRBV4-3
abundance: NA
CDR3nt: TGCGCCAGCAGCCAAGATCCCGGGTTCACCGGCTCCGAGCAGTACTTC
CDR3aa: CASSQDPGFTGSEQYF

j_gene: TRBJ2-7
d_gene: NA
v_gene: TRBV5-1
abundance: NA
CDR3nt: TGCGCCAGCAGCTATACAGGGGGGGGAACTTACGAGCAGTACTTC
CDR3aa: CASSYTGGGTYEQYF

j_gene: TRBJ2-1
d_gene: NA
v_gene: TRBV13
abundance: NA
CDR3nt: TGTGCCAGCAGCTCCACGGGGAATGAGCAGTTCTTC
CDR3aa: CASSSTGNEQFF

j_gene: TRBJ1-1
d_gene: NA
v_gene: TRBV14
abundance: NA
CDR3nt: TGTGCCAGCAGCCAAGATTACTCCGAGGCTTTCTTT
CDR3aa: CASSQDYSEAFF

j_gene: TRBJ2-1
d_gene: TRBD2
v_gene: TRBV5-6
abundance: NA
CDR3nt: TGTGCCAGCAGCTTGGAGGTAGCGGGAGCCCTGGGGGAGCAGTTCTTC
CDR3aa: CASSLEVAGALGEQFF

j_gene: TRBJ2-7
d_gene: TRBD2
v_gene: TRBV4-2
abundance: NA
CDR3nt: TGTGCCAGCAGCCCCATAGCGGGGGATGACTACGAGCAGTACTTC
CDR3aa: CASSPIAGDDYEQYF

j_gene: TRBJ2-7
d_gene: TRBD1
v_gene: TRBV27
abundance: NA
CDR3nt: TGTGCCAGCAGGGCCGGGACAGGGGGCTTCGAGCAGTACTTC
CDR3aa: CASRAGTGGFEQYF

j_gene: TRBJ2-5
d_gene: TRBD2
v_gene: TRBV5-1
abundance: NA
CDR3nt: TGCGCCAGCAGCTTGGTGTCTAGCGGGCAAGAGACCCAGTACTTC
CDR3aa: CASSLVSSGQETQYF

j_gene: TRBJ1-1
d_gene: NA
v_gene: TRBV6-5
abundance: NA
CDR3nt: TGTGCCAGCAGTTGGGCAAACTCTATGAACACTGAAGCTTTCTTT
CDR3aa: CASSWANSMNTEAFF

j_gene: TRBJ2-1
d_gene: NA
v_gene: TRBV29-1
abundance: NA
CDR3nt: TGCAGCGCCGCCCCGCCTAACTCCTACAATGAGCAGTTCTTC
CDR3aa: CSAAPPNSYNEQFF

j_gene: TRBJ2-1
d_gene: TRBD2
v_gene: TRBV7-9
abundance: once
CDR3nt: TGTGCCAGCAGCTTGGGACTAGGACCTGAGCAGTTCTTC
CDR3aa: CASSLGLGPEQFF

j_gene: TRBJ2-7
d_gene: NA
v_gene: TRBV28
abundance: NA
CDR3nt: TGTGCCAGCAGTTTACGAAAGGGCAGGGCCTACGAGCAGTACTTC
CDR3aa: CASSLRKGRAYEQYF

j_gene: TRBJ2-7
d_gene: TRBD2
v_gene: TRBV6-5
abundance: NA
CDR3nt: TGTGCCAGCAGTTTAGCGGGAGAGGTCCACGAGCAGTACTTC
CDR3aa: CASSLAGEVHEQYF

j_gene: TRBJ2-1
d_gene: NA
v_gene: TRBV5-6
abundance: NA
CDR3nt: TGTGCCAGCAGCACCGGCGGGACGTCCTACAATGAGCAGTTCTTC
CDR3aa: CASSTGGTSYNEQFF

j_gene: TRBJ2-3
d_gene: TRBD1
v_gene: TRBV5-4
abundance: NA
CDR3nt: TGTGCCAGCAGCTTACCGGGACAGGGGGGCTTAGCAGATACGCAGTATTTT
CDR3aa: CASSLPGQGGLADTQYF

j_gene: TRBJ2-3
d_gene: NA
v_gene: TRBV9
abundance: NA
CDR3nt: TGTGCCAGCAGCGTAGCTTCGGTCACAGATACGCAGTATTTT
CDR3aa: CASSVASVTDTQYF

j_gene: TRBJ1-2
d_gene: NA
v_gene: TRBV28
abundance: NA
CDR3nt: TGTGCCAGCAGTTTATCCAGTAACTATGGCTACACCTTC
CDR3aa: CASSLSSNYGYTF

j_gene: TRBJ2-7
d_gene: NA
v_gene: TRBV4-3
abundance: NA
CDR3nt: TGCGCCAGCAGCCAATTTCAGGGGAACTCCTACGAGCAGTACTTC
CDR3aa: CASSQFQGNSYEQYF

j_gene: TRBJ1-1
d_gene: NA
v_gene: TRBV4-2
abundance: medium-sized
CDR3nt: TGTGCCAGCAGCCAAGATGAGACAGAGAACACTGAAGCTTTCTTT
CDR3aa: CASSQDETENTEAFF

j_gene: TRBJ1-1
d_gene: NA
v_gene: TRBV6-5
abundance: NA
CDR3nt: TGTGCCAGCAGTCACTCAATCGACAGAAACACTGAAGCTTTCTTT
CDR3aa: CASSHSIDRNTEAFF

j_gene: TRBJ2-1
d_gene: NA
v_gene: TRBV19
abundance: NA
CDR3nt: TGTGCCAGTAGTTCTGCTAGGTACAATGAGCAGTTCTTC
CDR3aa: CASSSARYNEQFF

j_gene: TRBJ1-1
d_gene: TRBD1
v_gene: TRBV5-1
abundance: NA
CDR3nt: TGCGCCAGCAACCGGGGCCCGAGGGACAGTTACACTGAAGCTTTCTTT
CDR3aa: CASNRGPRDSYTEAFF

j_gene: TRBJ1-3
d_gene: NA
v_gene: TRBV2
abundance: NA
CDR3nt: TGTGCCAGCCAGAGGGGGGGTCGACCTTACTCTGGAAACACCATATATTTT
CDR3aa: CASQRGGRPYSGNTIYF

j_gene: TRBJ2-5
d_gene: NA
v_gene: TRBV27
abundance: once
CDR3nt: TGTGCCAGCAGTTTCGGGTCTTCAGAGACCCAGTACTTC
CDR3aa: CASSFGSSETQYF

j_gene: TRBJ1-1
d_gene: NA
v_gene: TRBV19
abundance: NA
CDR3nt: TGTGCCAGTAGTATAATTGCGGGGATGACTGAAGCTTTCTTT
CDR3aa: CASSIIAGMTEAFF

j_gene: TRBJ1-1
d_gene: TRBD1
v_gene: TRBV19
abundance: once
CDR3nt: TGTGCCAGTAGTCCTAATACCGCCGGACAGGTTTTGGGAGCTTTCTTT
CDR3aa: CASSPNTAGQVLGAFF

j_gene: TRBJ1-5
d_gene: NA
v_gene: TRBV27
abundance: NA
CDR3nt: TGTGCCAGCAGTTTAGAGGTAACTCAGCCCCAGCATTTT
CDR3aa: CASSLEVTQPQHF

j_gene: TRBJ2-1
d_gene: NA
v_gene: TRBV28
abundance: NA
CDR3nt: TGTGCCAGCAGTTCAGGAAACAATGAGCAGTTCTTC
CDR3aa: CASSSGNNEQFF

j_gene: TRBJ2-1
d_gene: NA
v_gene: TRBV21-1
abundance: NA
CDR3nt: TGTGCCAGCAGCAAACTAGCGGGCTCCTACAATGAGCAGTTCTTC
CDR3aa: CASSKLAGSYNEQFF

j_gene: TRBJ2-2
d_gene: TRBD1
v_gene: TRBV5-1
abundance: NA
CDR3nt: TGCGCCAGCAGCACTCCGACAGGGATAGTATTAATCCCAAACACCGGGGAGCTGTTTTTT
CDR3aa: CASSTPTGIVLIPNTGELFF

j_gene: TRBJ2-1
d_gene: TRBD2
v_gene: TRBV4-1
abundance: NA
CDR3nt: TGCGCCAGCAGCCAAGTTTCTGGACTAGCGGGTGTCGAGCAGTTCTTC
CDR3aa: CASSQVSGLAGVEQFF

j_gene: TRBJ2-7
d_gene: TRBD2
v_gene: TRBV7-2
abundance: few
CDR3nt: TGTGCCAGCAGCGAACTAGCGGGGGGCTCCTACGAGCAGTACTTC
CDR3aa: CASSELAGGSYEQYF

j_gene: TRBJ2-1
d_gene: TRBD2
v_gene: TRBV10-3
abundance: once
CDR3nt: TGTGCCATCAGGGTCGGACTAGCGGGAGGGCCTTCCTACAATGAGCAGTTCTTC
CDR3aa: CAIRVGLAGGPSYNEQFF

j_gene: TRBJ2-1
d_gene: NA
v_gene: TRBV9
abundance: NA
CDR3nt: TGTGCCAGCAGCTTTTCCGGGTCGGGGGGCGATGAGCAGTTCTTC
CDR3aa: CASSFSGSGGDEQFF

j_gene: TRBJ1-5
d_gene: NA
v_gene: TRBV6-4
abundance: NA
CDR3nt: TGTGCCAGCAGTGACTCTCCGGGGTCCAATCAGCCCCAGCATTTT
CDR3aa: CASSDSPGSNQPQHF

j_gene: TRBJ2-3
d_gene: NA
v_gene: TRBV6-4
abundance: NA
CDR3nt: TGTGCCAGCAGTGTTGCGGGGAGCACAGATACGCAGTATTTT
CDR3aa: CASSVAGSTDTQYF

j_gene: TRBJ1-1
d_gene: TRBD1
v_gene: TRBV5-4
abundance: NA
CDR3nt: TGTGCCAGCAGCTTCGGGACAGGTCATGGGATGGGCACTGAAGCTTTCTTT
CDR3aa: CASSFGTGHGMGTEAFF

j_gene: TRBJ2-3
d_gene: NA
v_gene: TRBV19
abundance: NA
CDR3nt: TGTGCCAGTAGTATAGGGCAGGAATTATTCAGGACAGATACGCAGTATTTT
CDR3aa: CASSIGQELFRTDTQYF

j_gene: TRBJ1-1
d_gene: NA
v_gene: TRBV2
abundance: NA
CDR3nt: TGTGCCAGCAATCCCCCGTGGGGCCCGGGAGCTTTCTTT
CDR3aa: CASNPPWGPGAFF

j_gene: TRBJ1-2
d_gene: TRBD1
v_gene: TRBV6-6
abundance: NA
CDR3nt: TGTGCCAGCAGGCCCCGGGACAGCCCCTATGGCTACACCTTC
CDR3aa: CASRPRDSPYGYTF

j_gene: TRBJ2-5
d_gene: NA
v_gene: TRBV19
abundance: NA
CDR3nt: TGTGCCAGTAGTATTTTTTTCGATTCGGGAGAGACCCAGTACTTC
CDR3aa: CASSIFFDSGETQYF

j_gene: TRBJ2-3
d_gene: NA
v_gene: TRBV5-1
abundance: NA
CDR3nt: TGCGCCAGCAGCTTGACGGGTATTGGCACAGATACGCAGTATTTT
CDR3aa: CASSLTGIGTDTQYF

j_gene: TRBJ2-7
d_gene: NA
v_gene: TRBV7-3
abundance: NA
CDR3nt: TGTGCCAGCAGCTTATGGGGTATCGGGGACTACGAGCAGTACTTC
CDR3aa: CASSLWGIGDYEQYF

j_gene: TRBJ2-1
d_gene: NA
v_gene: TRBV10-3
abundance: NA
CDR3nt: TGTGCCATCAGTGAGTCGATGAGTTTCGGGGGCTACAATGAGCAGTTCTTC
CDR3aa: CAISESMSFGGYNEQFF

j_gene: TRBJ2-1
d_gene: NA
v_gene: TRBV7-6
abundance: NA
CDR3nt: TGTGCCAGCAGCTTATCAACAGGGTACAATGAGCAGTTCTTC
CDR3aa: CASSLSTGYNEQFF

j_gene: TRBJ2-7
d_gene: NA
v_gene: TRBV7-7
abundance: few
CDR3nt: TGTGCTAGCAGCTTCGCAGATTCCTACGAGCAGTACTTC
CDR3aa: CASSFADSYEQYF

j_gene: TRBJ2-1
d_gene: NA
v_gene: TRBV4-1
abundance: NA
CDR3nt: TGCGCCAGCAGCCATGCGGGCAATGAGCAGTTCTTC
CDR3aa: CASSHAGNEQFF

j_gene: TRBJ2-7
d_gene: TRBD1
v_gene: TRBV27
abundance: NA
CDR3nt: TGTGCCAGCAGTCCTACAGGGGCCGAGCAGTACTTC
CDR3aa: CASSPTGAEQYF

j_gene: TRBJ1-1
d_gene: TRBD1
v_gene: TRBV27
abundance: NA
CDR3nt: TGTGCCAGCAGTTCATCCAGGGGGACTGAAGCTTTCTTT
CDR3aa: CASSSSRGTEAFF

j_gene: TRBJ1-2
d_gene: TRBD1
v_gene: TRBV6-6
abundance: NA
CDR3nt: TGTGCCAGCAGTTACTCGATCACAGGGGGTACCTCACTCTTC
CDR3aa: CASSYSITGGTSLF

j_gene: TRBJ2-7
d_gene: NA
v_gene: TRBV11-2
abundance: NA
CDR3nt: TGTGCCAGCAGTTTAGGACTGATCTACGAGCAGTACTTC
CDR3aa: CASSLGLIYEQYF